This T cell receptor (beta chain) was identified in a study of blood T cells in healthy people across ages. Regarding the study as a whole: Diversity was higher, and naive CD4+ cells more numerous, in long-lived donors than in aged donors. Observed TCR beta diversity per million T cells went down as age went up. This fall followed a roughly linear course with age.

V dropped 4 bases and J dropped 4 bases, with 20 bases sitting between them. This CDR3 has 16 residues. Germline V gene sequence: CDR1 SQVTM, CDR2 ANQGSEA. It was roughly 10 milliliters of peripheral blood that were drawn from each donor. The second PCR ran roughly 7 to 12 cycles with a sample-barcoded 5' primer and J-beta primers. A single record per CDR3 protein comes from TCRdb applying MiXCR to the 5' RACE reads. The sample comprises about 1.4 million distinct CDR3 sequences, almost 60% of which are singletons, and 6.7% rests with the top ten. A note on this clonotype: Antigen: not known.

Sequenced: blood. The receptor's source is a young man in good health. The V and J genes are TRBV29-1 and TRBJ1-3; a weak D match, TRBD1 (6 bases). Written as DNA, the CDR3 is TGCAGCGTTGCGGAGGGGGGACGGGGGCGAGGAAACACCATATATTTT. Its translation: CSVAEGGRGRGNTIYF.